These 13 T cell receptor beta chains were sequenced from one sample in a study of human T cells and chemical hapten exposure. Time point in this sample: pre-sensitization, week 0. The treatment is: therapeutic diphenylcyclopropenone sensitization with weekly scalp DPC. TCRdb redid the calling of the RACE reads with MiXCR, one entry per CDR3 protein. The sample has 300,000 to 450,000 distinct CDR3 sequences; 4.5% to 7% are singletons. The source was whole blood, collected in connection with sensitization to the hapten diphenylcyclopropenone (DPC). These receptors were obtained from a young woman with alopecia areata. Some clones in this sample may be carry-over from other donors' samples.

This clonotype came up many times. The chain links TRBV20-1 to TRBJ2-3, with D perhaps TRBD2 (5 bases). Germline loops: CDR1 DFQATT, CDR2 SNEGSKA (reference sequence). This CDR3 region has 13 residues. V lost 2 bases, J lost 2 bases, and 8 bases lay in between. The CDR3 sequence is CSARTGNTDTQYF. CDR3 DNA: TGCAGTGCTAGAACGGGGAACACAGATACGCAGTATTTT.

This clonotype was counted ten times or more. V gene TRBV12-3 or TRBV12-4 combines with J gene TRBJ2-3; TRBD2 aligns across 15 bases. V lost 6 bases and J lost 5; bases outside the gene matches: 6. The CDR3 has 16 amino acids. The CDR3: CASRRTSGGAVDTQYF. The DNA for the CDR3 is TGTGCCAGCAGGCGGACTAGCGGGGGGGCAGTAGATACGCAGTATTTT.

The sample holds a few counts of this clonotype. The V and J genes are TRBV12-3 or TRBV12-4 and TRBJ2-3; TRBD2 agrees at 7 bases. J was trimmed by 4 bases and V by 5 bases; bases with no gene match: 9. The CDR3 covers 15 residues. In DNA form, the CDR3 reads TGTGCCAGCAGTAAGGAGATGGCGGGGGCAGATACGCAGTATTTT. Translating gives CASSKEMAGADTQYF.

The table lists this clonotype with many counts. The gene calls are TRBV6-6 and TRBJ1-6; TRBD1 aligns across 7 bases. CDR1 MNHNY and CDR2 SVGAGI come from the germline V gene (reference sequence). V shed 0 bases and J 7 bases; nucleotides not matched to a gene: 6. The CDR3 consists of 16 residues. CDR3 nucleotide sequence: TGTGCCAGCAGTTACTCAGGGGGCAGGGGGAATTCACCCCTCCACTTT. It translates to CASSYSGGRGNSPLHF.

This clonotype occurred many times. V is TRBV6-6 and J is TRBJ1-5; D remains ambiguous. The V end lost 7 bases, the J end lost 7 bases, and 11 bases lay between the germline ends. Germline assignment: CDR1 MNHNY and CDR2 SVGAGI (reference sequence). The CDR3 extends over 12 amino acids. CDR3 nucleotide sequence: TGTGCCAGCACCAATTTTGGGCAGCCCCAGCATTTT. Protein: CASTNFGQPQHF.

This clonotype was detected ten times or more. The chain links TRBV28 to TRBJ1-5; no reliable D call. This CDR3 is 13 amino acids long. Germline loops: CDR1 MDHEN, CDR2 SYDVKM. V shed 4 bases and J shed 0 bases, with 4 bases lying between them. Written as DNA, the CDR3 is TGTGCCAGCAGTTGGGATAGCAATCAGCCCCAGCATTTT. Its protein product is CASSWDSNQPQHF.

There are many counts of this clonotype. This rearrangement joins TRBV29-1 to TRBJ2-2; D remains ambiguous. Germline V gene data show CDR1 as SQVTM and CDR2 as ANQGSEA. Deletions cut 4 bases from V and 4 bases from J, with 7 bases between. CDR3 size: 12 residues. The CDR3 DNA sequence: TGCAGCGTTGGTCAAAGCACCGGGGAGCTGTTTTTT. Translating it yields CSVGQSTGELFF.

The sample holds a few counts of this clonotype. The chain is built from TRBV4-1 and TRBJ2-3; 11 bases agree with TRBD2. The CDR3 has 18 amino acids. Trimming at V came to 0 bases and at J to 1 base, leaving 6 bases not matched to a gene. Germline V gene data show CDR1 as MGHRA and CDR2 as YSYEKL. The CDR3 coding sequence is TGCGCCAGCAGCCAAGAGCTAGCGGGGGGTTGGGGCACAGATACGCAGTATTTT. It encodes CASSQELAGGWGTDTQYF.

This clonotype was seen a few times. The DNA of the CDR3 is TGCGCCAGCAGCCCATCAACATGGGGACAGCAAAGGTCGAACACTGAAGCTTTCTTT. This sequence encodes CASSPSTWGQQRSNTEAFF. The chain joins TRBV5-1 to TRBJ1-1; 7 bases align to TRBD1. The CDR3 length is 19 residues. Germline CDR1 is SGHRS and CDR2 is YFSETQ. V lost 4 bases and J lost 1; bases outside the gene matches: 19.

This clonotype was detected ten times or more. V is TRBV27 and J is TRBJ2-3; possible D gene TRBD2, 5 bases. The length of the CDR3 is 16 residues. Germline V gene sequence: CDR1 MNHEY, CDR2 SMNVEV (reference sequence). V was clipped by 3 bases and J by 4 bases, with 17 bases between them. The chain's CDR3 is CASSFGPRVGPDTQYF. Written as DNA, the CDR3 is TGTGCCAGCAGTTTTGGTCCGCGGGTCGGCCCAGATACGCAGTATTTT.

This clonotype was detected only a few times. The V and J genes are TRBV5-1 and TRBJ2-2, with a tentative D call TRBD1 (5 bases). Germline assignment: CDR1 SGHRS and CDR2 YFSETQ. The CDR3 contains 14 residues. The V end was cut by 3 bases, the J end by 3 bases, with 9 bases between. The CDR3 DNA follows: TGCGCCAGCAGCTCGAAGGGGTACACCGGGGAGCTGTTTTTT. Encoded protein: CASSSKGYTGELFF.

The table lists this clonotype with a few counts. The J gene is TRBJ1-2, the V gene TRBV12-3 or TRBV12-4, with 7 positions matching TRBD1. The junction had 6 bases not matched to a gene; V was cut back by 4 bases and J by 7 bases. The CDR3 is made up of 13 amino acids. CDR3 bases: TGTGCCAGCAGTTCCGACAGGGTCTTTGGCTACACCTTC. The encoded protein is CASSSDRVFGYTF.

V gene TRBV12-3 or TRBV12-4 combines with J gene TRBJ1-3, with 7 bases lining up with TRBD1. V was pared by 8 bases and J by 3 bases, with 13 bases of the junction left unmatched. This CDR3 has 16 residues. The CDR3 nucleotides are TGTGCCAGCGAGATACTGACAGGGCCTTTTGGAAACACCATATATTTT. This gives the protein CASEILTGPFGNTIYF.